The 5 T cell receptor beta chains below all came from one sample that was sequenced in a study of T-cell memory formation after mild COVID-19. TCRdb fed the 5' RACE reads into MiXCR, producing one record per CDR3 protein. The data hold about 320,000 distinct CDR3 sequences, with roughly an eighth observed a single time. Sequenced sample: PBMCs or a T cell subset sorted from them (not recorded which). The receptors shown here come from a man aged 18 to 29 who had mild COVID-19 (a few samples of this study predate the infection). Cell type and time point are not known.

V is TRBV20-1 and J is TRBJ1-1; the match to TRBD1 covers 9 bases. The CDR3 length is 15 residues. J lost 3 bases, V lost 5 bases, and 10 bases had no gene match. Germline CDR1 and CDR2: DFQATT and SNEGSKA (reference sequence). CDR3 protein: CSAWGQGRGDTEAFF. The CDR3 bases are TGCAGTGCTTGGGGACAGGGAAGGGGGGACACTGAAGCTTTCTTT.

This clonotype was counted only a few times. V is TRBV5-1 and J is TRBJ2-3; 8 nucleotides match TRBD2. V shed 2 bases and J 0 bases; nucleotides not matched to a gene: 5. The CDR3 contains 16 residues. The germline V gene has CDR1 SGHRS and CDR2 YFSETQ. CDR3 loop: CASSFGAGGSTDTQYF. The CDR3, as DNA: TGCGCCAGCAGCTTTGGTGCGGGGGGAAGCACAGATACGCAGTATTTT.

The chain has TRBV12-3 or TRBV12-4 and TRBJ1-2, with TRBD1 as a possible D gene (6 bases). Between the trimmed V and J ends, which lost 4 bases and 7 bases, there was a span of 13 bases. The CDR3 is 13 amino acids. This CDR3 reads CASSSPGRGGYTF. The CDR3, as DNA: TGTGCCAGCAGTTCCCCCGGCAGGGGTGGCTACACCTTC.

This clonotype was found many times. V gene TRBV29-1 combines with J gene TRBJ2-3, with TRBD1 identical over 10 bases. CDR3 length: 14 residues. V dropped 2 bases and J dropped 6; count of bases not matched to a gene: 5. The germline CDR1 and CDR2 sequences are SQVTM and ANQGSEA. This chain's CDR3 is CSVELEDRGDTQYF. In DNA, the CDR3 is TGCAGCGTTGAATTAGAGGACAGGGGGGATACGCAGTATTTT.

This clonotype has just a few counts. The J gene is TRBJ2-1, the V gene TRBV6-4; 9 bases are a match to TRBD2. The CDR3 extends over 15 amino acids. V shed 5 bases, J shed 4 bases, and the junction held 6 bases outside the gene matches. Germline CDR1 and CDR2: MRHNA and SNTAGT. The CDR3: CASSISGGQYNEQFF. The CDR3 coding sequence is TGTGCCAGCAGTATCAGCGGGGGGCAATACAATGAGCAGTTCTTC.